This entry describes one TCR beta chain. As yet, its antigen is unknown. This entry comes from a study of identifying expanded T cells in peripheral blood. The repertoire was sequenced with immunoSEQ multiplex PCR; TCRdb's copy has only in-frame clones and lacks some. The table includes about 83,000 clones, 75% to 90% detected once. Overall study results and limits: Technical replicates showed 0.9 to 1.5 changed clones; roughly two weeks 15 to 20; four weeks 19. Across healthy donors, higher total template counts meant significantly greater approximately two-week count variance.

The trim removed 4 bases at V and 1 base at J, leaving 8 bases unmatched. CDR1 SQVTM and CDR2 ANQGSEA come from the germline V gene. The CDR3 loop spans 15 amino acids. The sequencing sample was made of blood. V is TRBV29-1 and J is TRBJ2-3; 7 bases line up with TRBD2. The clonotype originates from a person between 18 and 70 years old in good health. CDR3 sequence reads: CSVVGGPFGTDTQYF. CDR3 bases: TGCAGCGTTGTGGGAGGGCCGTTTGGCACAGATACGCAGTATTTT.